A single sample is the source of the 21 T cell receptor beta chains below, sequenced in a study of blood T cells in healthy people across ages. For the second PCR, which ran for roughly 7 to 11 cycles, a sample-barcoded 5' primer and a J-beta primer mix were used. TCRdb redid the calling of the 5' RACE reads with MiXCR, one entry per CDR3 protein. The sample records about 680,000 distinct CDR3 sequences, 49% being singletons. The sequencing sample was made of blood. The receptors stem from an older woman in good health.

Concerning this clonotype: Possible read error: a much larger clone is one base away. CDR3 sequence: CASSSPGGGYNEQYF. In DNA form, the CDR3 reads TGCGCCAGCAGCTCCCCGGGGGGCGGTTACAATGAGCAGTACTTC. V usage is TRBV5-1 and J usage is TRBJ2-1; D may be TRBD2 (7 bases). The last part of the DNA fits TRBJ2-7 better; the J call may be wrong. Germline CDR1 is SGHRS and CDR2 is YFSETQ. The CDR3 runs 15 residues.

This clonotype was found a few times. The V call is TRBV6-6, the J call TRBJ2-5, with D hard to call. Per germline, CDR1 MNHNY and CDR2 SVGAGI (reference sequence). Trimming removed 9 bases at V and 4 bases at J, with 18 bases between. CDR3 length equals 14 residues. This CDR3 reads CASETALNGETQYF. CDR3 DNA: TGTGCCAGTGAGACTGCTCTCAACGGAGAGACCCAGTACTTC.

The chain combines TRBV30 with TRBJ2-5; D is possibly TRBD2 (5 bases). Trimming cost V 4 bases and J 1 base, with 16 bases left between them. The CDR3 covers 15 residues. From germline, CDR1 is GTSNPN and CDR2 SVGIG (reference sequence). CDR3 protein: CAWNAWWETQETQYF. The DNA for the CDR3 is TGTGCCTGGAACGCCTGGTGGGAGACCCAAGAGACCCAGTACTTC.

The chain is built from TRBV6-1 and TRBJ2-1, with 15 bases lining up with TRBD2. Losses at the gene ends were 5 bases for V and 1 base for J; bases not matched to a gene: 9. Germline CDR1 and CDR2: MNHNS and SASEGT. CDR3 length equals 19 residues. CDR3 protein: CASSRTSGGAWASYNEQFF. The CDR3 DNA follows: TGTGCCAGCAGTAGGACTAGCGGGGGGGCATGGGCATCCTACAATGAGCAGTTCTTC.

This clonotype occurred a few times. The V and J genes are TRBV20-1 and TRBJ2-5; D assignment may be TRBD1 or TRBD2 (5 bases each). In germline, CDR1 is DFQATT, CDR2 SNEGSKA (reference sequence). The CDR3 runs to 14 residues. The CDR3 region has the DNA TGCAGCCCCATTCCGGGGCAGGGCCAAGAGACCCAGTACTTC. This gives the protein CSPIPGQGQETQYF.

J is TRBJ2-1 and V is TRBV24-1, with TRBD1 identical over 11 bases. CDR3 size: 13 residues. Germline CDR1 and CDR2: KGHDR and SFDVKD. V lost 7 bases to trimming and J lost 10 bases; unmatched junction nucleotides: 5. DNA for the CDR3: TGTGCCACCAGCAGGGACAGGGGGATGGAGCAGTTCTTC. Residues: CATSRDRGMEQFF.

This chain uses TRBV18 with TRBJ2-1; 13 bases agree with TRBD2. CDR1 and CDR2 (germline): KGHSH, LQKENI. V gave up 5 bases and J gave up 8 bases; unmatched junction bases: 9. CDR3 length: 16 residues. The CDR3 spells CASSTTRTSGSYEQFF. The CDR3 region has the DNA TGTGCCAGCTCAACCACTCGGACTAGCGGGAGCTATGAGCAGTTCTTC.

The chain uses TRBV7-8 and TRBJ1-1; possibly TRBD1 for D (6 bases). Germline V lookup: CDR1 SGHVS, CDR2 FQNEAQ. Trimming cost V 3 bases and J 3 bases, with 14 bases left between them. The CDR3 extends over 15 amino acids. The CDR3 DNA follows: TGTGCCAGCAGCTTGTCGGGACAAACATACACTGAAGCTTTCTTT. It translates to CASSLSGQTYTEAFF.

The V and J genes are TRBV3-1 and TRBJ1-4; D gene ambiguous. Germline values: CDR1 LGHDT, CDR2 YNNKEL (reference sequence). Trimming cost V 1 base and J 8 bases, with 11 bases left between them. There are 14 residues in the CDR3. The CDR3 nucleotides are TGTGCCAGCAGCCAAGTGAGAGGGTTGGAAAAACTGTTTTTT. It is translated as CASSQVRGLEKLFF. Drawing the rest from reference TRBV3-1 and TRBJ1-4, the complete variable domain is DTAVSQTPKYLVTQMGNDKSIKCEQNLGHDTMYWYKQDSKKFLKIMFSYNNKELIINETVPNRFSPKSPDKAHLNLHINSLELGDSAVYFCASSQVRGLEKLFFGSGTQLSVL.

V usage is TRBV21-1 and J usage is TRBJ2-5; the D segment call TRBD2 is taken from the table without a DNA check. TRBV21-1 is reported as a pseudogene. The CDR3 consists of 15 residues. As DNA, the CDR3 is TGTGCCAGCAGCATCAGACTAGCGGGATGGGAGACCCAGTACTTC. Protein sequence: CASSIRLAGWETQYF.

The gene calls are TRBV29-1 and TRBJ1-5, with a possible D match to TRBD1 (6 bases). The CDR3 loop spans 14 amino acids. CDR1 and CDR2 from the germline V gene are SQVTM and ANQGSEA. Trimming cost V 6 bases and J 0 bases, with 12 bases left between them. The CDR3 loop reads CSVAGQYSNQPQHF. DNA for the CDR3: TGCAGCGTCGCAGGACAGTATAGCAATCAGCCCCAGCATTTT.

The rearrangement links TRBV14 to TRBJ2-3; 7 bases align to TRBD1. The CDR3 covers 15 residues. The V and J ends lost 2 bases and 4 bases, in that order; junction bases with no gene match: 6. Germline loops: CDR1 SGHDN, CDR2 FVKESK. CDR3 sequence (DNA): TGTGCCAGCAGCCAACGCAACGGACAGGCAGATACGCAGTATTTT. Amino acids: CASSQRNGQADTQYF.

Of note for this clonotype: One end of the junction does not line up with germline, which may come from a read error. The CDR3 loop is CAGSLAFQDEQYF. CDR3 nucleotide sequence: TGTGCCGGCAGCTTAGCATTTCAAGACGAGCAGTACTTC. This chain joins TRBV7-6 and TRBJ2-5; D unclear. The J call may be faulty, since TRBJ2-7 better matches the DNA end. CDR3 length equals 13 residues. Germline CDR1 is SGHVS and CDR2 is FNYEAQ.

V usage is TRBV5-1 and J usage is TRBJ2-5; 10 nucleotides match TRBD1. The length of the CDR3 is 17 residues. CDR1 is SGHRS, CDR2 YFSETQ, per germline. V lost 5 bases, J lost 5 bases, and 15 bases stayed unmatched. CDR3 coding DNA: TGCGCCAGCAGTTCGACCGGGACAGGGGTTGGGGCGGAGACCCAGTACTTC. It yields the protein CASSSTGTGVGAETQYF.

Notes on this clonotype: A much bigger clone sits one base away, suggesting this may be a read error. The V and J genes are TRBV29-1 and TRBJ2-1; TRBD2 aligns across 8 bases. V trimming: 4 bases; J trimming: 2 bases; junction bases outside the gene matches: 10. This CDR3 region has 16 residues. Germline-derived CDR1 and CDR2 are SQVTM and ANQGSEA. CDR3 coding DNA: TGCAGCGTTGGGGGAGAAACTAGCGGCGCCTACAATGAGCAGTTCTTC. It codes for CSVGGETSGAYNEQFF.

This clonotype was counted only a few times. The V gene is TRBV20-1, the J gene TRBJ2-4; D remains ambiguous. With 8 bases removed from V and 6 bases from J, the gap between germline ends came to 11 bases. CDR1 is DFQATT and CDR2 is SNEGSKA in the germline V gene (reference sequence). The CDR3 consists of 11 residues. In DNA form, the CDR3 reads TGCAGTTCACCCCGCGGAAACATTCAGTACTTC. It codes for CSSPRGNIQYF.

The CDR3 reads CSAGGLAGQETQYF. In DNA, the CDR3 is TGCAGTGCGGGGGGACTAGCGGGGCAAGAGACCCAGTACTTC. J is TRBJ2-5 and V is TRBV20-1; 13 bases map to TRBD2. The V segment lost 6 bases and the J segment 2 bases; nucleotides outside the gene matches: 3. The CDR3 covers 14 residues. CDR1 is DFQATT and CDR2 is SNEGSKA in the germline V gene (reference sequence).

This chain's CDR3 is CASSFLLGFGSSDTQYF. The CDR3 DNA sequence: TGCGCCAGCAGCTTCCTCCTAGGGTTTGGTTCTTCAGATACGCAGTATTTT. The chain combines TRBV5-1 with TRBJ2-3; D unresolved. Germline CDR1 SGHRS, CDR2 YFSETQ. With 2 bases removed from V and 4 bases from J, the gap between germline ends came to 20 bases. The CDR3 extends over 17 amino acids.

This clonotype was recorded many times. J is TRBJ2-5 and V is TRBV20-1; 7 positions agree with TRBD2. Trimming cost V 0 bases and J 4 bases; bases outside gene matches: 5. Germline CDR1 is DFQATT and CDR2 is SNEGSKA (reference sequence). This CDR3 region has 14 residues. The chain's CDR3 is CSARDRLAAETQYF. CDR3 nucleotides: TGCAGTGCTAGAGACCGCCTAGCGGCAGAGACCCAGTACTTC.

This clonotype has only a few counts. The chain employs TRBV12-3 or TRBV12-4 and TRBJ1-4; 8 bases match TRBD1. The CDR3 consists of 13 residues. V was clipped by 3 bases and J by 8 bases; unmatched bases: 2. The CDR3 DNA reads as TGTGCCAGCAGTTTCGGACAGGGAGAAAAACTGTTTTTT. It encodes CASSFGQGEKLFF.

This sequence joins TRBV27 and TRBJ1-2, with TRBD1 as a possible D gene (5 bases). Trimming took 7 bases from V and 0 from J, leaving 12 bases between them. This CDR3 comprises 14 residues. Germline loops: CDR1 MNHEY, CDR2 SMNVEV (reference sequence). DNA of the CDR3: TGTGCCAGCACTGGCAGGGCCACTAACTATGGCTACACCTTC. Amino acids: CASTGRATNYGYTF.